This T cell receptor (beta chain) was profiled in a study of neurological immune-mediated disorders. In its sample, this clonotype was seen many times. The sorted libraries were prepared using around 980,000 CD4+ or CD8+ T cells that had themselves been sorted. Germline loops: CDR1 MDHEN, CDR2 SYDVKM. Deletions cut 6 bases from V and 2 bases from J, with 20 bases between. This CDR3 comprises 18 residues. Each TCR transcript was tagged with a 10-nucleotide random UMI during 5'RACE. TCRdb used MiXCR to reprocess the 5' RACE reads, holding one entry per CDR3 protein. The sample records fewer than 40,000 distinct CDR3 sequences, under 6.5% being singletons.

The sequenced sample was CD4+ T cells from blood. The V gene is TRBV28, the J gene TRBJ2-6; possibly TRBD1 for D (6 bases). The TCR sequence derives from a woman aged 45-60 years in good health. The CDR3 sequence: CASSRQGQLTPGANVLTF. The CDR3 nucleotides are TGTGCCAGCAGCCGCCAGGGGCAGTTGACCCCTGGGGCCAACGTCCTGACTTTC.